The sample holds a few counts of the clone carrying this TCR beta chain. No antigen is known for it. The data were taken from a study of T cell repertoires in cytomegalovirus infection. The wider study: It can be stated that public TCR beta signatures indicated CMV infection as well as a matching HLA type.

CDR1 LNHNV and CDR2 YYDKDF come from the germline V gene (reference sequence). There are 14 residues in the CDR3. V was clipped by 4 bases and J by 2 bases; unmatched bases: 2. Whole-study findings and limits: Identification of carriers of CMV plus the relevant HLA was performed using cumulative public TCR beta family frequency. HLA-C-restricted, CMV-specific TCR beta clonotypes were dominant ex vivo.

TCRdb analysed the reads with MiXCR anew, one entry per CDR3 protein. The sample has roughly 500,000 distinct CDR3 sequences, approximately 10% seen once; the top ten hold around 9.6%. The receptor was derived from a human donor in good health (CMV status not recorded). Some clones in this sample may be carry-over from other donors' samples. The sequencing input was PBMCs. The V and J genes are TRBV15 and TRBJ2-5, with 9 bases identical to TRBD2. Here the CDR3 reads CATSNSGGQETQYF. DNA of the CDR3: TGTGCCACCAGCAATAGCGGGGGACAAGAGACCCAGTACTTC.